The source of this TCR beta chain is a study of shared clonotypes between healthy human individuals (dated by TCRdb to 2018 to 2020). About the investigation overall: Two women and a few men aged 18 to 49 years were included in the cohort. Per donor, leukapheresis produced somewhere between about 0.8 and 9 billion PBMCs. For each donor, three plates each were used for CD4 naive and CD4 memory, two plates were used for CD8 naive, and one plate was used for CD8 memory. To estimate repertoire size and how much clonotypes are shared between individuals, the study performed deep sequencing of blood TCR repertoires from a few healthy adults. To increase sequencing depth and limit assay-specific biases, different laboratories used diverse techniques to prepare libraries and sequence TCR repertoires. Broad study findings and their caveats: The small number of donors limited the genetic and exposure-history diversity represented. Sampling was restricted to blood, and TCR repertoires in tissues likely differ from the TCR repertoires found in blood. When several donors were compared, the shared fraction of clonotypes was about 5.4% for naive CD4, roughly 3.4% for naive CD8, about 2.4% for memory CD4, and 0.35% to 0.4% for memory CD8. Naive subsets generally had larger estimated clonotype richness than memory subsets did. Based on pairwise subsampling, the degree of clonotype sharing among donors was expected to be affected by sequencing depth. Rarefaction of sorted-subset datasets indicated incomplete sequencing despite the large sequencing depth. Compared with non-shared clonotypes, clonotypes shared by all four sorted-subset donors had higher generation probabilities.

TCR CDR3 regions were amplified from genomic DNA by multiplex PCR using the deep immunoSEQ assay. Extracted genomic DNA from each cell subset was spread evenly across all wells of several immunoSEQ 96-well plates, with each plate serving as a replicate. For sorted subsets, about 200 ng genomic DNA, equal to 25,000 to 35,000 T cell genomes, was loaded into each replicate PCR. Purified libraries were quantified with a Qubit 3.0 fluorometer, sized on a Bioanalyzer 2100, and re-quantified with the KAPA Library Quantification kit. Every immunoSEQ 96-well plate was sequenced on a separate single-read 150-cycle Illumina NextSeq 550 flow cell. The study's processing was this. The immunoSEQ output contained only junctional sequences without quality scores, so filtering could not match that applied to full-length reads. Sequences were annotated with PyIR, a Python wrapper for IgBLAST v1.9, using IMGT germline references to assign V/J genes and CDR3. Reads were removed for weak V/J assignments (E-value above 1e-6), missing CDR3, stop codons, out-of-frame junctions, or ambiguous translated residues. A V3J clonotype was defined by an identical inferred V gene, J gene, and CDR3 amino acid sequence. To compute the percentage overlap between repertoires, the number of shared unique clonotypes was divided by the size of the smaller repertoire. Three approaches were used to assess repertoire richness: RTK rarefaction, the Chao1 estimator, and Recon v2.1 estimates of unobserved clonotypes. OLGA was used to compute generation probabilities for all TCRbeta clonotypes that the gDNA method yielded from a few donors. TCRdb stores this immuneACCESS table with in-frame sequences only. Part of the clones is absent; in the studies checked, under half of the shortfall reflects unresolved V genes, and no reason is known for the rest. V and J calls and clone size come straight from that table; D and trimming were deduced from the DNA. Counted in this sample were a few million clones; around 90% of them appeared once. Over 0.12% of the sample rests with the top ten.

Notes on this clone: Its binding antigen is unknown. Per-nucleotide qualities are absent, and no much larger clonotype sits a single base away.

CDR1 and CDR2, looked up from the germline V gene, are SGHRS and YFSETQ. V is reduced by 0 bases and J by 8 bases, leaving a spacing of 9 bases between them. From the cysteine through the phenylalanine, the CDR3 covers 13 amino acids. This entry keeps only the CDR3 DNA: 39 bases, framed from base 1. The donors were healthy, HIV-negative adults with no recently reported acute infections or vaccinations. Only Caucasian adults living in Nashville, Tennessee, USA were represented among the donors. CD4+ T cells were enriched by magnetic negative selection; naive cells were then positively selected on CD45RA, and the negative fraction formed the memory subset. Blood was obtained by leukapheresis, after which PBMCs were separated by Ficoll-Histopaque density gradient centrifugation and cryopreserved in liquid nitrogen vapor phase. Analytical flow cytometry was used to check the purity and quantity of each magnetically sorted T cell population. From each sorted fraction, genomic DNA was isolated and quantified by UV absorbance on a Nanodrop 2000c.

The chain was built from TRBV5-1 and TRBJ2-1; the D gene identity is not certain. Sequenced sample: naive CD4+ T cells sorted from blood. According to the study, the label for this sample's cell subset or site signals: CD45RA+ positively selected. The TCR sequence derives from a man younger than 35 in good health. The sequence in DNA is TGCGCCAGCAGCTTGGCTACGCGCGATGAGCAGTTCTTC. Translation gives CASSLATRDEQFF.